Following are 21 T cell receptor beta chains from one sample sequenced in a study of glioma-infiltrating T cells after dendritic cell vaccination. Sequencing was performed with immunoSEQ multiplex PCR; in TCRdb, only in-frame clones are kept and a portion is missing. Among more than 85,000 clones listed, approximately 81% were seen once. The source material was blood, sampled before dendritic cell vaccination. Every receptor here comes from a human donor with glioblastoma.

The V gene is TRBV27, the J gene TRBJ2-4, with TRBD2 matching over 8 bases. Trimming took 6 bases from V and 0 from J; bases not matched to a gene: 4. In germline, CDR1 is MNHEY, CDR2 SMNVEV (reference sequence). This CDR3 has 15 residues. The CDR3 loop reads CASRREAIAKNIQYF. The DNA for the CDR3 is TGTGCCAGCAGGCGGGAGGCCATAGCCAAAAACATTCAGTACTTC.

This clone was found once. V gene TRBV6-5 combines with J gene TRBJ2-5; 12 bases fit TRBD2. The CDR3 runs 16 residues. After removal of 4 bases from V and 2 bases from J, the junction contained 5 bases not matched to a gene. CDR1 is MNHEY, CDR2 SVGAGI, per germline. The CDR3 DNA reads TGTGCCAGCAGTTTACTAGCGGGGGGACTTCAAGAGACCCAGTACTTC. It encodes CASSLLAGGLQETQYF.

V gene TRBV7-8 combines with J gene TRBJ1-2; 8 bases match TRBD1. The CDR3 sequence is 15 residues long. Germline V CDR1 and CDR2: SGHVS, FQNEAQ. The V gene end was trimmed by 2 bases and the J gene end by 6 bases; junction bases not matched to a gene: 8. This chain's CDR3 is CASSLTGQGQNGYTF. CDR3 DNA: TGTGCCAGCAGCTTAACCGGACAGGGCCAGAATGGCTACACCTTC.

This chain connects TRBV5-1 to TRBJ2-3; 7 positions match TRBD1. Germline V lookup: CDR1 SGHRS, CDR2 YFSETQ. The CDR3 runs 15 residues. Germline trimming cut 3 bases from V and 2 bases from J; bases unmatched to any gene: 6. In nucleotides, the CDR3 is TGCGCCAGCAGCTCCCTGACAGGGACCACAGATACGCAGTATTTT. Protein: CASSSLTGTTDTQYF. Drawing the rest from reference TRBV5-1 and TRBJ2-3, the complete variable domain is KAGVTQTPRYLIKTRGQQVTLSCSPISGHRSVSWYQQTPGQGLQFLFEYFSETQRNKGNFPGRFSGRQFSNSRSEMNVSTLELGDSALYLCASSSLTGTTDTQYFGPGTRLTVL.

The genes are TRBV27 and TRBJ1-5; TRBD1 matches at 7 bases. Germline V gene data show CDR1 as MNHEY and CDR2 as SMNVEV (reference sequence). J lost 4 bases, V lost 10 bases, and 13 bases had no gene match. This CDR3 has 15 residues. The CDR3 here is CATILGGQSNQPQHF. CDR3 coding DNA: TGTGCCACCATTCTGGGGGGACAGAGTAATCAGCCCCAGCATTTT.

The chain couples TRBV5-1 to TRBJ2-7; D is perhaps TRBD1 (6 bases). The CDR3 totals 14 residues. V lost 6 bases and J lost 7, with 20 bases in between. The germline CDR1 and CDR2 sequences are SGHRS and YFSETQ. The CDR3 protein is CASTPGQLSSEQYF. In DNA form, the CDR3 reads TGCGCCAGCACACCCGGACAGCTATCCTCGGAGCAGTACTTC.

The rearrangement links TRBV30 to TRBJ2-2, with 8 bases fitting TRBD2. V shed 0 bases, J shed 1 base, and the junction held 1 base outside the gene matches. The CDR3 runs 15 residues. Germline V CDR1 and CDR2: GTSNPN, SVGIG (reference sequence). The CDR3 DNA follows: TGTGCCTGGAGTGTGACTAGCGTGAACACCGGGGAGCTGTTTTTT. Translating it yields CAWSVTSVNTGELFF.

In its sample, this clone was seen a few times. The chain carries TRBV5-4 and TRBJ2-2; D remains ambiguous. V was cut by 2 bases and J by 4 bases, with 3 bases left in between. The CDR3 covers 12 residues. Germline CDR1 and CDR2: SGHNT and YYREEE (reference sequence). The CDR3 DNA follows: TGTGCCAGCAGCTTCGGCACCGGGGAGCTGTTTTTT. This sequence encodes CASSFGTGELFF.

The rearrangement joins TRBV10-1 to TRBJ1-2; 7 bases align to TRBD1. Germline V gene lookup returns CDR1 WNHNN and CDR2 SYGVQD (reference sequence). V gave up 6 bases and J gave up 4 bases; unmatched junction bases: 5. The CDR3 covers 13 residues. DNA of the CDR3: TGCGCCAGCAGCGGACAGGAAGGCTATGGCTACACCTTC. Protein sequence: CASSGQEGYGYTF.

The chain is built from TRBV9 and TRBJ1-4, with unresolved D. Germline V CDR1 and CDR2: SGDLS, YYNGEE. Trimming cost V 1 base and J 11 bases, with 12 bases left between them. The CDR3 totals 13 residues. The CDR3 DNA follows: TGTGCCAGCAGCGTATCCCTGTCCGAGAAACTGTTTTTT. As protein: CASSVSLSEKLFF.

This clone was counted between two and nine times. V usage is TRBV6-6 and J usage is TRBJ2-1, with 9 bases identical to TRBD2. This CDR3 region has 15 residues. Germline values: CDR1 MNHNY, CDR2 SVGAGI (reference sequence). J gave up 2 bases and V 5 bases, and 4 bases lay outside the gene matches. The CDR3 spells CASSTAGGAYNEQFF. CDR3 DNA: TGTGCCAGCAGTACAGCGGGGGGAGCCTACAATGAGCAGTTCTTC.

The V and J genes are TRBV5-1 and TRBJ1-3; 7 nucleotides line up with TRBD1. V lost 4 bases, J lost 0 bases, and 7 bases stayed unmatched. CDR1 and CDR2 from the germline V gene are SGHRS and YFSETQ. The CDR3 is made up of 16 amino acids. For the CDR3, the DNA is TGCGCCAGCAGCCGGACAGGCGGGGACTCTGGAAACACCATATATTTT. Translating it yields CASSRTGGDSGNTIYF.

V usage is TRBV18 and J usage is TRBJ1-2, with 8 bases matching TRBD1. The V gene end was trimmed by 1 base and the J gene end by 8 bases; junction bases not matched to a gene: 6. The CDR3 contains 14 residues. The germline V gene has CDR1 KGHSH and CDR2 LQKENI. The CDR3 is CASSPREDRVGYTF. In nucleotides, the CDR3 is TGTGCCAGCTCACCACGCGAGGACAGGGTCGGCTACACCTTC.

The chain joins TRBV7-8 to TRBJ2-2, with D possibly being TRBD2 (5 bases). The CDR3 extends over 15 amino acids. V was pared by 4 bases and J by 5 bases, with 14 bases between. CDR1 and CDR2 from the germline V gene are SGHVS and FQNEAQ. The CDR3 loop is CASSSPLGGTGELFF. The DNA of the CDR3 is TGTGCCAGCAGCTCGCCCCTCGGCGGGACCGGGGAGCTGTTTTTT. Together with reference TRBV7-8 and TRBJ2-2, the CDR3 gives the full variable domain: GAGVSQSPRYKVAKRGQDVALRCDPISGHVSLFWYQQALGQGPEFLTYFQNEAQLDKSGLPSDRFFAERPEGSVSTLKIQRTQQEDSAVYLCASSSPLGGTGELFFGEGSRLTVL.

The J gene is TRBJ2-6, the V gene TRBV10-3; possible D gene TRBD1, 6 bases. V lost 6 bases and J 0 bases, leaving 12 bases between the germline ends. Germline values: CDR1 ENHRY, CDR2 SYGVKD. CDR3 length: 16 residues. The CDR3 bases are TGTGCCATCAGCACTACAGGGAGCTCTGGGGCCAACGTCCTGACTTTC. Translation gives CAISTTGSSGANVLTF.

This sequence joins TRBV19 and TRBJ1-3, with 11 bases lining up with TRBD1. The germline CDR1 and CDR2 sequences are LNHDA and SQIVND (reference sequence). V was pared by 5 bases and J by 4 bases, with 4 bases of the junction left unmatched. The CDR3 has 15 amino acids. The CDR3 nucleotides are TGTGCCAGTAGTGGACAGGGGGCGCAAGGAAACACCATATATTTT. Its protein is CASSGQGAQGNTIYF.

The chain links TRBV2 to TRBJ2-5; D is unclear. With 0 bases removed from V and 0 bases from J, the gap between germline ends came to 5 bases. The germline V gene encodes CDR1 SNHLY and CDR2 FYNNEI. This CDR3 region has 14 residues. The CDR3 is CASSEAEYQETQYF. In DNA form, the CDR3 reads TGTGCCAGCAGTGAAGCCGAGTACCAAGAGACCCAGTACTTC.

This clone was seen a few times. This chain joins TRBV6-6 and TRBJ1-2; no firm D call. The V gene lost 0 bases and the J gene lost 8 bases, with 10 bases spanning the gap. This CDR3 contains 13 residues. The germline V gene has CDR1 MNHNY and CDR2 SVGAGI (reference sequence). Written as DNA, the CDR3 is TGTGCCAGCAGTTACTCGTCGACAAGCGGCTACACCTTC. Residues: CASSYSSTSGYTF.

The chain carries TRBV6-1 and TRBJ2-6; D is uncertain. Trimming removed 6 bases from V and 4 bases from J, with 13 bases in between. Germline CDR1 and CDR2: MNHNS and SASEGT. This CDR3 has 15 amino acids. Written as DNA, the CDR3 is TGTGCCAGCAGCGAGCGTAGTGCCGGGGCCAACGTCCTGACTTTC. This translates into CASSERSAGANVLTF.

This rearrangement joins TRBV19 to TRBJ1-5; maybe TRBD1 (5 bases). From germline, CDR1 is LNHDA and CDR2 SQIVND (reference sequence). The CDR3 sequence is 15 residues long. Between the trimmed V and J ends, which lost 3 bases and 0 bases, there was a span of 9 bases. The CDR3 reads CASSIETVSNQPQHF. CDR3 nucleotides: TGTGCCAGTAGTATTGAGACAGTTAGCAATCAGCCCCAGCATTTT. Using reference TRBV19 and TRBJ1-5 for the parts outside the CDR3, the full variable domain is DGGITQSPKYLFRKEGQNVTLSCEQNLNHDAMYWYRQDPGQGLRLIYYSQIVNDFQKGDIAEGYSVSREKKESFPLTVTSAQKNPTAFYLCASSIETVSNQPQHFGDGTRLSIL.

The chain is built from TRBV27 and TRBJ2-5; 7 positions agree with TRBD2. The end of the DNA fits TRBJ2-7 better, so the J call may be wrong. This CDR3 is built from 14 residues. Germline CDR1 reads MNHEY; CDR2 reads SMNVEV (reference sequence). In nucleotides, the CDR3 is TGTGCCAGCAGTTTACGGCGGGAGTTCTACGAGCAGTACTTC. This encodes CASSLRREFYEQYF.